The subject of this entry is one T cell receptor (beta chain). Its specificity is unknown. The CDR3 is cut off 3 residues early in the read; its end comes from the germline J gene. Sequenced by immunoSEQ multiplex PCR; TCRdb stores in-frame clones only, minus some. There are around 19,000 clones in the sample, none observed a single time. The sample comes from a study of T cell clonality in common variable immunodeficiency. Study conclusions and caveats: Links between repertoire features and CVID complications were heterogeneity-limited. Common variable immunodeficiency TCR beta sequences reportedly had fewer deletions and N-nucleotide insertions.

CVID meant reduced serum IgG, IgA and/or IgM plus specific antibody deficiency. Of CVID subjects, under 16 were female and 29 male, mean age 40. Each donor provided roughly 4.5 to 8 ml of heparinized whole blood. This CDR3 has 13 residues. Germline CDR1 is SQVTM and CDR2 is ANQGSEA. V was pared by 1 base and J by 4 bases, with 4 bases of the junction left unmatched. The receptor was derived from a human donor with common variable immunodeficiency. V gene TRBV29-1 combines with J gene TRBJ2-7; 7 nucleotides agree with TRBD1. Sequencing used peripheral blood mononuclear cells. The part of the CDR3 DNA that was read is TGCAGCGTTGAAGTAAACAGGGGTTACGAG. Amino acid sequence: CSVEVNRGYE. The full CDR3 sequence reads CSVEVNRGYEQYF.